Listed below are T cell receptor beta chains from one sample, sequenced in a study of blood T cell repertoires in COVID-19. Repertoires were generated with immunoSEQ multiplex PCR, while TCRdb's copy carries only in-frame clones and drops some. The profile covers some 90,000 clones, with about 86% appearing a single time and around 1.3% taken by the ten largest. Sequenced sample: peripheral blood. The receptors here all came from an elderly man with active or convalescent COVID-19. Both conserved end residues are part of each CDR3. The order of the fields is V gene, D gene, J gene, clone size, CDR3 protein, CDR3 DNA. A D gene is named only where the DNA matches it firmly. Only some rows state a clone size, as once, few, many or a class for expanded clones.

>TRBV6-2/TRBV6-3|.|TRBJ1-5|.
CASSPKQGTLANQPQHF
TGTGCCAGCAGTCCAAAACAGGGTACCTTAGCAAATCAGCCCCAGCATTTT
>TRBV5-1|TRBD2|TRBJ2-7|.
CASSPLAGGGNEQYF
TGCGCCAGCAGCCCCCTAGCGGGAGGGGGTAACGAGCAGTACTTC
>TRBV6-1|.|TRBJ1-1|.
CASSEFGRDGVVTEAFF
TGTGCCAGCAGTGAATTCGGCAGGGATGGGGTGGTCACTGAAGCTTTCTTT
>TRBV7-6|.|TRBJ1-3|.
CASSPSGGGSSGNTIYF
TGTGCCAGCAGCCCCTCCGGTGGCGGCAGCTCTGGAAACACCATATATTTT
>TRBV11-2|.|TRBJ1-2|few
CASSSTGRYGYTF
TGTGCCAGCAGCTCGACAGGACGCTATGGCTACACCTTC
>TRBV14|.|TRBJ1-4|.
CASSRTRGNGKLFF
TGTGCCAGCAGCCGAACAAGAGGGAATGGAAAACTGTTTTTT
>TRBV3-1/TRBV3-2|TRBD1|TRBJ2-7|.
CASSPETGTGNYEQYF
TGTGCCAGCAGCCCAGAAACCGGGACAGGGAATTACGAGCAGTACTTC
>TRBV24-1|TRBD2|TRBJ2-1|.
CATSDTGLAHNEQFF
TGTGCCACCAGTGATACGGGACTAGCGCACAATGAGCAGTTCTTC
>TRBV11-1|TRBD1|TRBJ1-1|.
CASSPGPTGVTEAFF
TGTGCCAGCAGCCCAGGCCCGACAGGGGTCACTGAAGCTTTCTTT
>TRBV15|.|TRBJ2-7|.
CATSREGRTGREQYF
TGTGCCACCAGCAGAGAGGGTAGAACAGGTCGCGAGCAGTACTTC
>TRBV28|.|TRBJ2-2|medium-sized
CASTRGSQTTGELFF
TGTGCCAGCACCCGGGGGAGTCAGACCACCGGGGAGCTGTTTTTT
>TRBV3-1/TRBV3-2|TRBD2|TRBJ2-1|few
CASSRGLVGEQFF
TGTGCCAGCAGCCGCGGACTAGTCGGTGAGCAGTTCTTC
>TRBV7-8|.|TRBJ1-5|.
CASSFGRDQPQHF
TGTGCCAGCAGCTTCGGGAGGGATCAGCCCCAGCATTTT
>TRBV27|TRBD2|TRBJ2-1|many
CASTLLAGGGNEQFF
TGTGCCAGCACGCTACTAGCGGGAGGAGGCAATGAGCAGTTCTTC
>TRBV5-5|.|TRBJ1-1|once
CASSLSRIKTTEAFF
TGTGCCAGCAGCTTATCGAGGATCAAGACTACTGAAGCTTTCTTT
>TRBV9|.|TRBJ1-1|.
CASSVLGGGTEAFF
TGTGCCAGCAGCGTATTAGGGGGAGGGACTGAAGCTTTCTTT
>TRBV30|.|TRBJ1-6|.
CAWSAQYFNSPLHF
TGTGCCTGGAGTGCACAATATTTTAATTCACCCCTCCACTTT
>TRBV30|.|TRBJ1-4|once
CAWSVGGSFGKLFF
TGTGCCTGGAGTGTGGGAGGGAGCTTTGGGAAACTGTTTTTT
>TRBV5-4|TRBD2|TRBJ2-7|.
CATLGGVAGKECNEQYF
TGTGCCACACTGGGGGGGGTAGCGGGAAAAGAGTGCAACGAGCAGTACTTC
>TRBV19|.|TRBJ1-5|few
CASSSTAHSNQPQHF
TGTGCCAGTAGTTCAACAGCACATAGCAATCAGCCCCAGCATTTT
>TRBV6-4|.|TRBJ1-3|.
CASSDPGGGSGNTIYF
TGTGCCAGCAGTGACCCCGGGGGGGGCTCTGGAAACACCATATATTTT
>TRBV28|.|TRBJ2-5|.
CASSLAGQPGGETQYF
TGTGCCAGCAGTTTAGCCGGACAGCCTGGCGGAGAGACCCAGTACTTC
>TRBV5-1|TRBD2|TRBJ2-7|.
CASSLGWGLTYEQYF
TGCGCCAGCAGCTTAGGTTGGGGACTAACCTACGAGCAGTACTTC
>TRBV19|TRBD1|TRBJ1-1|.
CASSINRGENTEAFF
TGTGCCAGTAGTATAAACAGGGGAGAGAACACTGAAGCTTTCTTT
>TRBV2|TRBD1|TRBJ2-5|once
CASDRAGETQYF
TGTGCCAGCGACAGGGCCGGGGAGACCCAGTACTTC